This TCR beta chain appears in the sequencing data of a study of blood T cells in healthy people across ages. Background on the study: T cells yielded about one barcoded beta molecule per two cells through template switching.

To note about this clonotype: The antigen is not known.

A sample-barcoded 5' primer and a J-beta primer mix were used in a second PCR of about 7 to 12 cycles. The template-switch adaptor was a 5' adaptor with 12 random nucleotides. It tagged each cDNA molecule. A single record per CDR3 protein comes from TCRdb applying MiXCR to the 5' RACE reads. Among 1.5 million to 2 million distinct CDR3 sequences listed, around half were seen once. The study's findings and limits: Naive and antigen-experienced cells were not separated, limiting conclusive comparison.

The V end lost 6 bases, the J end lost 2 bases, and 10 bases lay between the germline ends. There are 13 residues in the CDR3. Germline CDR1 MDHEN, CDR2 SYDVKM. The specimen was blood. This clonotype originated in a woman between 35 and 50 years old in good health. This rearrangement joins TRBV28 to TRBJ1-2; no clear D. The CDR3 protein is CASRSSGNYGYTF. CDR3 DNA sequence: TGTGCCAGCAGGAGTTCCGGGAACTATGGCTACACCTTC.